The clone carrying this T cell receptor (beta chain) has ten or more counts. The antigen is undetermined. TCRdb reprocessed the RACE reads via MiXCR and lists one record per CDR3 protein. The repertoire holds roughly 30,000 distinct CDR3 sequences, with over 7% as singletons. The sample originates from a study of human T cells and chemical hapten exposure. As for the study in general: Variation in per-sample TCR yields came mainly from small pooled library volume differences.

Whole-study findings and limits: Following DPC sensitization, TCRs present above 1 in 1000 frequency showed no change.

Time point specified: healthy volunteer bleed at 2 weeks. Unfractionated whole blood was the source from which total RNA was extracted. The CDR3 covers 17 residues. Germline V gene sequence: CDR1 KGHSH, CDR2 LQKENI. Deletions cut 2 bases from V and 0 bases from J, with 16 bases between. This TCR was sampled from a human donor in good health. Some clones in this sample may be carry-over from other donors' samples. V is TRBV18 and J is TRBJ1-1; D possibly corresponds to TRBD1 (5 bases). The specimen sequenced was whole blood. The DNA of the CDR3 is TGTGCCAGCTCACCATTTCAGGGTAGGAGATTGAACACTGAAGCTTTCTTT. It codes for CASSPFQGRRLNTEAFF.